This TCR beta chain was observed in a study of blood T cell repertoires in COVID-19. Study context: Spain, Italy and the United States supplied samples that represented acute and convalescent COVID-19. T cells, B-cell-depleted T cells, or PBMCs provided the cDNA or gDNA that served as material.

V dropped 3 bases and J dropped 11 bases, with 10 bases sitting between them. The CDR3 spans 10 residues. Germline CDR1 is DFQATT and CDR2 is SNEGSKA (reference sequence). The sample holds a few counts of this clone. The sample has other DNA sequences that encode this CDR3 too. How the authors handled the data: By means of reference gene primer amplification, nucleated cell counts were estimated. The protocol was immunoSEQ multiplex PCR, while the TCRdb copy is restricted to in-frame clones and leaves out a portion. V and J calls and clone size come straight from that table; D and trimming were deduced from the DNA. Of some 490,000 clones listed, 80% to 90% are singletons.

The V and J genes are TRBV20-1 and TRBJ1-1; no clear D. The source is a human donor in a cohort sampled during active COVID-19. What was sequenced was peripheral blood. The CDR3 is CSARVGEAFF. Written as DNA, the CDR3 is TGCAGTGCTAGGGTCGGTGAGGCTTTCTTT.